This T cell receptor beta chain was documented in a study of cytomegalovirus exposure and HLA in healthy donors. Some clones are missing from TCRdb's copy, which holds only in-frame ones; the method was immunoSEQ multiplex PCR. The sample gives 150,000 to 200,000 clones, 91% of which show up once; 3% to 3.5% is in the top ten. Germline values: CDR1 SGHRS, CDR2 YFSETQ. Trimming cost V 6 bases and J 6 bases, with 16 bases left between them. CDR3 length: 13 amino acids. The donors were part of the validation cohort of roughly 110 subjects. That cohort was separate from the first cohort, which comprised 670 or so subjects. Comments on this clone: Its matching antigen is unknown.

Whole-study findings and limits: Researchers reported that a few CMV-associated chains were confirmed in vitro as CMV antigen-specific. The study found most TCR sequences rare, yet found some public TCRs in many donors.

This chain joins TRBV5-1 and TRBJ2-7; TRBD2 is a possible D gene (5 bases). This clonotype was obtained from a woman aged 18 to 35 in good health and CMV-seropositive. Sequencing used PBMCs. The chain's CDR3 is CASKGAGPSEQYF. Written as DNA, the CDR3 is TGCGCCAGCAAGGGCGCGGGTCCGAGCGAGCAGTACTTC.